Listed here are 6 T cell receptor beta chains from one sample, sequenced in a study of CXCR3-negative and CXCR3-positive naive CD8 T cells. Whole-study results and caveats: CXCR3-positive naive cells carried more hydrophobic TRB CDR3s than CXCR3-negative ones.

Libraries of TRB cDNA were made by 5' RACE and carried UMIs. TCRdb re-called the 5' RACE reads and gives one entry per CDR3 protein, without DNA. Its table lists some 100,000 distinct CDR3 sequences. The antigens of these receptors remain unknown. The specimen sequenced was naive CXCR3+ CD8+ T cells from blood. Subset meaning: CD45RO-CCR7+CD27+CD95- naive CD8+ T cells expressing CXCR3 (TNR3+). These receptors were taken from a human donor in good health. Some clones in this sample may be carry-over from other donors' samples.

The gene calls are TRBV21-1 and TRBJ1-5; without DNA, the TCRdb call of TRBD1 cannot be checked. TRBV21-1 is termed a pseudogene. The CDR3 length is 17 residues. CDR3 protein: CASSTWYRDSSNQPQHF.

The chain recombines TRBV7-9 with TRBJ2-3; TCRdb's D call of TRBD2 is untestable without DNA. This CDR3 spans 16 amino acids. In germline, CDR1 is SEHNR, CDR2 FQNEAQ (reference sequence). CDR3 region: CASSTTTSGDTDTQYF.

This chain joins TRBV7-9 and TRBJ2-7; TCRdb's D gene call, TRBD1, goes unchecked for lack of DNA. CDR1 is SEHNR and CDR2 is FQNEAQ in the germline V gene (reference sequence). This CDR3 comprises 12 residues. The CDR3 sequence: CASSLGHREQYF.

The chain has TRBV12-3 or TRBV12-4 and TRBJ2-7. The CDR3 is made up of 12 amino acids. CDR3 amino acids: CASSSLTVEQYF.

The rearrangement links TRBV4-1 to TRBJ2-7; TCRdb picks TRBD2, but there is no DNA to check that call. This CDR3 contains 14 residues. The germline V gene has CDR1 MGHRA and CDR2 YSYEKL. This CDR3 is CASSQGPIQTSLYF.

The J gene is TRBJ1-4, the V gene TRBV25-1; lacking DNA, the TRBD1 call made by TCRdb goes unchecked. Germline assignment: CDR1 MGHDK and CDR2 SYGVNS. CDR3 size: 15 residues. Here the CDR3 reads CASRGGDWAEEKLFF.